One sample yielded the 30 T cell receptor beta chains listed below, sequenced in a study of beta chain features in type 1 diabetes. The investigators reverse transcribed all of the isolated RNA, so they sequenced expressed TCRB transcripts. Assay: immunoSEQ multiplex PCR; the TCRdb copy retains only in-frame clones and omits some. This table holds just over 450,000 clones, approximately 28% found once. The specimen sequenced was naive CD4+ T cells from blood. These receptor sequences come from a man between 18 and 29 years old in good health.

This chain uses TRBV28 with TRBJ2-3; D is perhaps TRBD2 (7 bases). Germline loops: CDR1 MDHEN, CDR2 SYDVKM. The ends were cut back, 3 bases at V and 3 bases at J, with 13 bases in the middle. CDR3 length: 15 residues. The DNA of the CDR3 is TGTGCCAGCAGTTTCGGGGGGCAGGGTACAGATACGCAGTATTTT. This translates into CASSFGGQGTDTQYF.

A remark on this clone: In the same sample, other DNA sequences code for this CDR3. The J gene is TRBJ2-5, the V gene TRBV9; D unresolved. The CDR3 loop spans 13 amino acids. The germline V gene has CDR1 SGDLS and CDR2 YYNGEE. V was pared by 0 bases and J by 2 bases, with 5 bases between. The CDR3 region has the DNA TGTGCCAGCAGCGTAGCGGGTCAAGAGACCCAGTACTTC. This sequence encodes CASSVAGQETQYF.

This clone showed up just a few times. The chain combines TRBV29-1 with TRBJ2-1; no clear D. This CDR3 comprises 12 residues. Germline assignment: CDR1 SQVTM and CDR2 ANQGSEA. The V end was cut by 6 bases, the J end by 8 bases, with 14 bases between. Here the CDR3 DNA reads TGCAGCGTCCCCCGGGTCCGAGATGAGCAGTTCTTC. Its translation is CSVPRVRDEQFF.

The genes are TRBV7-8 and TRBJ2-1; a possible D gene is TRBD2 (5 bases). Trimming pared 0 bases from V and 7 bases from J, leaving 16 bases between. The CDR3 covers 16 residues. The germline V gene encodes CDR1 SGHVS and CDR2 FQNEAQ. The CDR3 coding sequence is TGTGCCAGCAGCTTAGCGAAGGCGGGCGATGGGAATGAGCAGTTCTTC. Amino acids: CASSLAKAGDGNEQFF.

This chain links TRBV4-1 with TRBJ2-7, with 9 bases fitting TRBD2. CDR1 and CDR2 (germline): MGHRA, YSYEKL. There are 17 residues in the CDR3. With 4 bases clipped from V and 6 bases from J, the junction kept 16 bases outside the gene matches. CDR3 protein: CASSRGSSGGRGGEQYF. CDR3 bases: TGCGCCAGCAGCCGCGGTAGTAGCGGGGGCCGGGGCGGCGAGCAGTACTTC.

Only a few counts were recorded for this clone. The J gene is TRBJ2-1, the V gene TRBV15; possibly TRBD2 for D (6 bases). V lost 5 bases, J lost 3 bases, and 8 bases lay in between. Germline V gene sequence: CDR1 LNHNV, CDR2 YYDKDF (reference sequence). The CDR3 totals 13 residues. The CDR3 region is CATSRTIYNEQFF. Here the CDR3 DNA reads TGTGCCACCAGCCGGACTATCTACAATGAGCAGTTCTTC.

The CDR3 DNA follows: TGTGCCAGCAGAATGCCCAGGGGGGACCGGTACGAGCAGTACTTC. Amino acids: CASRMPRGDRYEQYF. The chain couples TRBV2 to TRBJ2-7; a possible D gene is TRBD1 (7 bases). In germline, CDR1 is SNHLY, CDR2 FYNNEI. Trimming stripped 6 bases from V and 4 bases from J, with 19 bases between. This CDR3 has 15 amino acids.

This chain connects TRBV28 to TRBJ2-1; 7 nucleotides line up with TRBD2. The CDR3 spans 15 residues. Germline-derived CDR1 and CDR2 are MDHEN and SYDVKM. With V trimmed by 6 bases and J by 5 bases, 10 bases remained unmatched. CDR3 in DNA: TGTGCCAGCAGCGAGGGAGGGTATATTGACAATGAGCAGTTCTTC. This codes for CASSEGGYIDNEQFF.

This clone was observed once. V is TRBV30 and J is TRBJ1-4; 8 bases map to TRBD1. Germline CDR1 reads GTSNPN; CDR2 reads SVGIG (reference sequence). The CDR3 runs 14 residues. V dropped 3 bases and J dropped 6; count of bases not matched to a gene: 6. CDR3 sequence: CAWRPGQEYEKLFF. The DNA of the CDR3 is TGTGCCTGGAGGCCGGGACAGGAATATGAAAAACTGTTTTTT.

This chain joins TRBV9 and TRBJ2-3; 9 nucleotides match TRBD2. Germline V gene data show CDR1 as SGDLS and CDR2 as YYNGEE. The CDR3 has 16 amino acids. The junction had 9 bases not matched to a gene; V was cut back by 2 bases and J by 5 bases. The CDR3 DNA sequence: TGTGCCAGCAGCGTCGGAGTAGCGGGAGTTGGAGATACGCAGTATTTT. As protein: CASSVGVAGVGDTQYF.

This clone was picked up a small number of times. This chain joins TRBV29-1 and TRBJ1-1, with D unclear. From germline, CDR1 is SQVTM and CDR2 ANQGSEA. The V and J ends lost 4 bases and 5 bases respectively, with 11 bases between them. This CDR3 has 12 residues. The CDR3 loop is CSVVSGGTEAFF. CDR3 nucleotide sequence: TGCAGCGTTGTGTCAGGAGGGACTGAAGCTTTCTTT.

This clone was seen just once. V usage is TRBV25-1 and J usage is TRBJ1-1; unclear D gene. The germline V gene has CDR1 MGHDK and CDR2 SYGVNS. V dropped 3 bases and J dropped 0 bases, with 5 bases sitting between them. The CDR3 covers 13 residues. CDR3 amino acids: CASSDGMNTEAFF. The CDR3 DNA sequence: TGTGCCAGCAGTGACGGCATGAACACTGAAGCTTTCTTT.

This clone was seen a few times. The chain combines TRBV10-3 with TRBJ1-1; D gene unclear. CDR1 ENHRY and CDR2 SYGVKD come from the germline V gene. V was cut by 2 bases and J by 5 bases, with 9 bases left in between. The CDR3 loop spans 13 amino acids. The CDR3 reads CAISEIGETEAFF. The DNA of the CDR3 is TGTGCCATCAGTGAGATCGGGGAGACTGAAGCTTTCTTT.

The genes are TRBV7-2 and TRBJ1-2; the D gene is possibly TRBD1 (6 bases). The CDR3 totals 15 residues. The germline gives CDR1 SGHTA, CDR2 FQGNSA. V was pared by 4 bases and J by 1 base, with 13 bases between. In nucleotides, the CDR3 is TGTGCCAGCAGCTGGGGGGCAGATAATAACTATGGCTACACCTTC. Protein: CASSWGADNNYGYTF.

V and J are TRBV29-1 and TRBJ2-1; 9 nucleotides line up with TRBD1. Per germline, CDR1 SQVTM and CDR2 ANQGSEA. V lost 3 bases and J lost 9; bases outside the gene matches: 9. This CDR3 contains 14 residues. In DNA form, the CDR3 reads TGCAGCGTTGATAGGGGACAGGGTTCGGGTGAGCAGTTCTTC. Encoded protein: CSVDRGQGSGEQFF.

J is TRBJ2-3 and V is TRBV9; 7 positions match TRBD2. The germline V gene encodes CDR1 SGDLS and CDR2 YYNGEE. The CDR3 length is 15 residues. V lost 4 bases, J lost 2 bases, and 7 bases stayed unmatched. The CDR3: CASSSRDYHTDTQYF. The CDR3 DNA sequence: TGTGCCAGCAGCTCCCGGGACTACCACACAGATACGCAGTATTTT.

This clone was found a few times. This CDR3 reads CASSPAPNRGEKLFF. The CDR3 DNA reads as TGTGCCAGCAGCCCGGCCCCCAATCGGGGTGAAAAACTGTTTTTT. The gene calls are TRBV5-6 and TRBJ1-4; D not certain. Germline CDR1 and CDR2: SGHDT and YYEEEE. Trimming cost V 4 bases and J 7 bases, with 17 bases left between them. CDR3 length: 15 amino acids.

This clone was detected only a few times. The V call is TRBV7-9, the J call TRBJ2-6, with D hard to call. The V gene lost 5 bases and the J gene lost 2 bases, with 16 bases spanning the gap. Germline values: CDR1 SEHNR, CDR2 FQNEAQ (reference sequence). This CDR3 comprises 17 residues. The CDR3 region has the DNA TGTGCCAGCAGCCACGTTCGTGAAAGGGCTGGGGCCAACGTCCTGACTTTC. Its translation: CASSHVRERAGANVLTF.

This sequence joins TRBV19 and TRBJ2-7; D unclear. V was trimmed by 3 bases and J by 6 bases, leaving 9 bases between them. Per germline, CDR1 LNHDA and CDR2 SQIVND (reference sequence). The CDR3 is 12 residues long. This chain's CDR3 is CASSIQKGEQYF. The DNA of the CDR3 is TGTGCCAGTAGTATCCAGAAGGGCGAGCAGTACTTC.

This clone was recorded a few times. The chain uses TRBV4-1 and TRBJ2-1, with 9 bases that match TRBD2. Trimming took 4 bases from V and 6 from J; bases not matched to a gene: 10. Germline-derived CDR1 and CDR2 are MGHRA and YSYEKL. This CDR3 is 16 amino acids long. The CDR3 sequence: CASSLMTSGGVNEQFF. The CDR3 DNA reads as TGCGCCAGCAGCCTAATGACTAGCGGAGGGGTCAATGAGCAGTTCTTC.

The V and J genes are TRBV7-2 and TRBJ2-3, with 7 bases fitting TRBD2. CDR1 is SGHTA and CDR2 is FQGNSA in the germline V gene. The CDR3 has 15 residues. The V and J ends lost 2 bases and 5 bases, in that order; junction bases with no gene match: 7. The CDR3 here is CASSLKEREGDTQYF. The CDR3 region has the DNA TGTGCCAGCAGCTTAAAGGAGCGGGAAGGAGATACGCAGTATTTT.

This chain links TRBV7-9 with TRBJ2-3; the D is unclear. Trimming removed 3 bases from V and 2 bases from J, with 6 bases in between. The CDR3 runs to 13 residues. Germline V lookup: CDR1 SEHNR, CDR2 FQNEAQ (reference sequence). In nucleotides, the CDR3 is TGTGCCAGCAGCTTGGTCTACACAGATACGCAGTATTTT. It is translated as CASSLVYTDTQYF.

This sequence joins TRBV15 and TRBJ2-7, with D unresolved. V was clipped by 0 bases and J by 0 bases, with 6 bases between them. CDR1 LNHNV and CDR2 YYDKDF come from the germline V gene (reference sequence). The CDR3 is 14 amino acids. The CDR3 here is CATSREARSYEQYF. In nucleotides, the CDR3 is TGTGCCACCAGCAGAGAGGCTCGCTCCTACGAGCAGTACTTC.

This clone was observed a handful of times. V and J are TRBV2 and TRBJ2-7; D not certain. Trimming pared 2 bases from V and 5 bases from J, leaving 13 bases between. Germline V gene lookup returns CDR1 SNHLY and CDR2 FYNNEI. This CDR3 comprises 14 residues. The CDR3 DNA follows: TGTGCCAGCAGTGAAAGTACCTACGTCAACGAGCAGTACTTC. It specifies CASSESTYVNEQYF.

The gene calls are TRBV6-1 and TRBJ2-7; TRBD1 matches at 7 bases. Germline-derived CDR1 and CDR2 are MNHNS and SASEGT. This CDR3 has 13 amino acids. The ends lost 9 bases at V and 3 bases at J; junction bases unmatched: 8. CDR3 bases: TGTGCCAGTTCCGGGACAGCAGACTACGAGCAGTACTTC. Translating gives CASSGTADYEQYF.

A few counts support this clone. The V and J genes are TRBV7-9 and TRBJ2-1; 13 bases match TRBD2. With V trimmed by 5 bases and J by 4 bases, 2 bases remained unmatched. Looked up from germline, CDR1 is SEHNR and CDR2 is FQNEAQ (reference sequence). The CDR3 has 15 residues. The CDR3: CASSPGLAGYNEQFF. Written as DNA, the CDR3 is TGTGCCAGCAGCCCGGGACTAGCGGGATACAATGAGCAGTTCTTC.

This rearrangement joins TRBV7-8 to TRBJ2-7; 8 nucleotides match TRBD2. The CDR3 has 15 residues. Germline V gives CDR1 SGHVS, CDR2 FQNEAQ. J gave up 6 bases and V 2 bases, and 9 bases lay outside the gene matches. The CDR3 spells CASSLLSGGPAEQYF. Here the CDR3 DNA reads TGTGCCAGCAGCTTATTGTCGGGAGGGCCTGCCGAGCAGTACTTC.

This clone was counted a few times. The CDR3 here is CASSLASVSGSLTDTQYF. The CDR3 nucleotides read TGTGCCAGCAGCTTAGCGTCGGTTAGCGGGAGTCTCACAGATACGCAGTATTTT. V usage is TRBV7-2 and J usage is TRBJ2-3, with 9 bases that match TRBD2. This CDR3 comprises 18 residues. Looked up from germline, CDR1 is SGHTA and CDR2 is FQGNSA. J was trimmed by 2 bases and V by 0 bases; bases with no gene match: 9.

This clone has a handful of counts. Here the CDR3 reads CASTILGGETQYF. Written as DNA, the CDR3 is TGTGCCAGCACTATCCTAGGGGGGGAGACCCAGTACTTC. The rearrangement uses TRBV5-8 and TRBJ2-5; tentatively, D is TRBD1 or TRBD2 (6 bases each). Per germline, CDR1 SGHTS and CDR2 YDEGEE. CDR3 size: 13 residues. The V end lost 6 bases, the J end lost 5 bases, and 14 bases lay between the germline ends.

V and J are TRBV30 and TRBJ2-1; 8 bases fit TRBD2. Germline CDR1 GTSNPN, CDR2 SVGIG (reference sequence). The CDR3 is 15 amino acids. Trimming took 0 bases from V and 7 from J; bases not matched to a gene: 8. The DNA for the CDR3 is TGTGCCTGGAGTGTACTCCTAGCGGGTGGTAATGAGCAGTTCTTC. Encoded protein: CAWSVLLAGGNEQFF.